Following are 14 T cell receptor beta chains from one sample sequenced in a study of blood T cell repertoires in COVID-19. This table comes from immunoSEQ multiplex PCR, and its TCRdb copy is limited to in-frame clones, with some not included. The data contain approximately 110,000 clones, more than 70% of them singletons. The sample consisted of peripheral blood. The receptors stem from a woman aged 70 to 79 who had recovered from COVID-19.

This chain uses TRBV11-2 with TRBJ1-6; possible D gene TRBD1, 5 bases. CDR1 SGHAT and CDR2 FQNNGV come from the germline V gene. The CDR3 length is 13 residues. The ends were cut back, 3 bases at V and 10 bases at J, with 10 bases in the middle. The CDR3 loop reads CASSLGLRSPLHF. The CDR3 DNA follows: TGTGCCAGCAGCTTGGGACTTAGGTCACCCCTCCACTTT.

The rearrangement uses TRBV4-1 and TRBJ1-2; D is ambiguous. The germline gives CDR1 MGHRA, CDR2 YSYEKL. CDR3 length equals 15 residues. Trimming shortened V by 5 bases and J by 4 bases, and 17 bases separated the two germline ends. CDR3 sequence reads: CASSNPPAGSYGYTF. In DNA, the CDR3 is TGCGCCAGCAGCAATCCCCCTGCAGGATCCTATGGCTACACCTTC.

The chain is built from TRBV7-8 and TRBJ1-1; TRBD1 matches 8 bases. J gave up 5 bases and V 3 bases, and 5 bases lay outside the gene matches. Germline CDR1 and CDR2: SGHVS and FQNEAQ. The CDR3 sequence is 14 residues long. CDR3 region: CASSLDRARTEAFF. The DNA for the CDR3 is TGTGCCAGCAGCTTGGACAGGGCCAGGACTGAAGCTTTCTTT. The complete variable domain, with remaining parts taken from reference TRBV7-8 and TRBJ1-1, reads GAGVSQSPRYKVAKRGQDVALRCDPISGHVSLFWYQQALGQGPEFLTYFQNEAQLDKSGLPSDRFFAERPEGSVSTLKIQRTQQEDSAVYLCASSLDRARTEAFFGQGTRLTVV.

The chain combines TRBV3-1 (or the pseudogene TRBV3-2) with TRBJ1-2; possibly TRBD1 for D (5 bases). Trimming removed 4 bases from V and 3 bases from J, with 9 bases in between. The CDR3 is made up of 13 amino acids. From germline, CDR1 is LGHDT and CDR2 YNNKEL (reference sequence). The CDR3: CASSPRGDYGYTF. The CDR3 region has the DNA TGTGCCAGCAGCCCCCGGGGGGACTATGGCTACACCTTC.

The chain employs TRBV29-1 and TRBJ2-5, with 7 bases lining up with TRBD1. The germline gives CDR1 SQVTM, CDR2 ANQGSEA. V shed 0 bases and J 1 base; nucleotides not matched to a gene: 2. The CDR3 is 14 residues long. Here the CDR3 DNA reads TGCAGCGTTGAAGACTGGACAGGCCAAGAGACCCAGTACTTC. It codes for CSVEDWTGQETQYF.

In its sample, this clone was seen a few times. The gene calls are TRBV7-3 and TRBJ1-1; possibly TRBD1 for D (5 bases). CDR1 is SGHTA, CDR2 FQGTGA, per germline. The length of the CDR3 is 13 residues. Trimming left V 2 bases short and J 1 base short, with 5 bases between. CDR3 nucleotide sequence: TGTGCCAGCAGCTTAGACAGGAACACTGAAGCTTTCTTT. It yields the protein CASSLDRNTEAFF.

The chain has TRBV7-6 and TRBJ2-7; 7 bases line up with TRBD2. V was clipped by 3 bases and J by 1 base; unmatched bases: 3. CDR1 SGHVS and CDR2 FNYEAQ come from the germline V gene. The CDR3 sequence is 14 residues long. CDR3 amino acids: CASSLGGGSYEQYF. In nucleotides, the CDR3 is TGTGCCAGCAGCTTGGGGGGGGGATCCTACGAGCAGTACTTC.

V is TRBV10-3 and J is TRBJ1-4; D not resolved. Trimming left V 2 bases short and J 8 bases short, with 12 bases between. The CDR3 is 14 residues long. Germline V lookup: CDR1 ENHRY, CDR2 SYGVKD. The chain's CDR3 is CAISERAGGEKLFF. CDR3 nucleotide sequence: TGTGCCATCAGTGAGCGGGCCGGCGGGGAAAAACTGTTTTTT.

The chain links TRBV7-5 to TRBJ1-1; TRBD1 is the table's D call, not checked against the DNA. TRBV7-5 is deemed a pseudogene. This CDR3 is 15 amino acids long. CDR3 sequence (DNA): TGTGTCAGAAGCCCTCGGACAGGGTACAACACTGAAGCTTTCTTT. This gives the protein CVRSPRTGYNTEAFF.

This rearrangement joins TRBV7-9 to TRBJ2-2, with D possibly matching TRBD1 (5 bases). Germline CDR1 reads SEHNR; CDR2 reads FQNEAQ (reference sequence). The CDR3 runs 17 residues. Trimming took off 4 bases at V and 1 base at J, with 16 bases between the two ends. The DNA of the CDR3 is TGTGCCAGCAGCTCCTCTTCAGGGTTAAAGAACACCGGGGAGCTGTTTTTT. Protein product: CASSSSSGLKNTGELFF.

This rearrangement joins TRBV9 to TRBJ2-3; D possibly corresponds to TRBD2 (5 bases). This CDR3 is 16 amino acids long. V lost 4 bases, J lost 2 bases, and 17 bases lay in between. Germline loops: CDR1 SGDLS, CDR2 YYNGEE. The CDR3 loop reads CASSPVLGLATDTQYF. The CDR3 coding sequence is TGTGCCAGCAGCCCCGTACTAGGGCTAGCCACAGATACGCAGTATTTT.

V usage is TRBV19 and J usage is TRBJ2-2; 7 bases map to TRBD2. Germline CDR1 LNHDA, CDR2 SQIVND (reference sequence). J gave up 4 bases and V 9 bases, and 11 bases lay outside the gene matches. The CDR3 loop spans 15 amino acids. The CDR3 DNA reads TGTGCCAGCTGGGGGAGGGAGCAAGGCACCGGGGAGCTGTTTTTT. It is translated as CASWGREQGTGELFF.

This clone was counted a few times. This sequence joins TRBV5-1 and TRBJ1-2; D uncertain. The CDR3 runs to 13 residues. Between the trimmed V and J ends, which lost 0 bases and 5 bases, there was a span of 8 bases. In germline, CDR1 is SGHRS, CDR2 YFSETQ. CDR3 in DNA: TGCGCCAGCAGCTTGGGAACGGGTTATGGCTACACCTTC. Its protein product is CASSLGTGYGYTF.

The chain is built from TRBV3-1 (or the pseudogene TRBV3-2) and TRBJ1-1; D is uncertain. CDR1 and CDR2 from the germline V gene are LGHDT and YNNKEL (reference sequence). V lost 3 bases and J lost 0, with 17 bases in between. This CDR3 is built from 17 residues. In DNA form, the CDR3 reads TGTGCCAGCAGCCACATCAGATGGTTTACCATGAACACTGAAGCTTTCTTT. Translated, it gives CASSHIRWFTMNTEAFF.